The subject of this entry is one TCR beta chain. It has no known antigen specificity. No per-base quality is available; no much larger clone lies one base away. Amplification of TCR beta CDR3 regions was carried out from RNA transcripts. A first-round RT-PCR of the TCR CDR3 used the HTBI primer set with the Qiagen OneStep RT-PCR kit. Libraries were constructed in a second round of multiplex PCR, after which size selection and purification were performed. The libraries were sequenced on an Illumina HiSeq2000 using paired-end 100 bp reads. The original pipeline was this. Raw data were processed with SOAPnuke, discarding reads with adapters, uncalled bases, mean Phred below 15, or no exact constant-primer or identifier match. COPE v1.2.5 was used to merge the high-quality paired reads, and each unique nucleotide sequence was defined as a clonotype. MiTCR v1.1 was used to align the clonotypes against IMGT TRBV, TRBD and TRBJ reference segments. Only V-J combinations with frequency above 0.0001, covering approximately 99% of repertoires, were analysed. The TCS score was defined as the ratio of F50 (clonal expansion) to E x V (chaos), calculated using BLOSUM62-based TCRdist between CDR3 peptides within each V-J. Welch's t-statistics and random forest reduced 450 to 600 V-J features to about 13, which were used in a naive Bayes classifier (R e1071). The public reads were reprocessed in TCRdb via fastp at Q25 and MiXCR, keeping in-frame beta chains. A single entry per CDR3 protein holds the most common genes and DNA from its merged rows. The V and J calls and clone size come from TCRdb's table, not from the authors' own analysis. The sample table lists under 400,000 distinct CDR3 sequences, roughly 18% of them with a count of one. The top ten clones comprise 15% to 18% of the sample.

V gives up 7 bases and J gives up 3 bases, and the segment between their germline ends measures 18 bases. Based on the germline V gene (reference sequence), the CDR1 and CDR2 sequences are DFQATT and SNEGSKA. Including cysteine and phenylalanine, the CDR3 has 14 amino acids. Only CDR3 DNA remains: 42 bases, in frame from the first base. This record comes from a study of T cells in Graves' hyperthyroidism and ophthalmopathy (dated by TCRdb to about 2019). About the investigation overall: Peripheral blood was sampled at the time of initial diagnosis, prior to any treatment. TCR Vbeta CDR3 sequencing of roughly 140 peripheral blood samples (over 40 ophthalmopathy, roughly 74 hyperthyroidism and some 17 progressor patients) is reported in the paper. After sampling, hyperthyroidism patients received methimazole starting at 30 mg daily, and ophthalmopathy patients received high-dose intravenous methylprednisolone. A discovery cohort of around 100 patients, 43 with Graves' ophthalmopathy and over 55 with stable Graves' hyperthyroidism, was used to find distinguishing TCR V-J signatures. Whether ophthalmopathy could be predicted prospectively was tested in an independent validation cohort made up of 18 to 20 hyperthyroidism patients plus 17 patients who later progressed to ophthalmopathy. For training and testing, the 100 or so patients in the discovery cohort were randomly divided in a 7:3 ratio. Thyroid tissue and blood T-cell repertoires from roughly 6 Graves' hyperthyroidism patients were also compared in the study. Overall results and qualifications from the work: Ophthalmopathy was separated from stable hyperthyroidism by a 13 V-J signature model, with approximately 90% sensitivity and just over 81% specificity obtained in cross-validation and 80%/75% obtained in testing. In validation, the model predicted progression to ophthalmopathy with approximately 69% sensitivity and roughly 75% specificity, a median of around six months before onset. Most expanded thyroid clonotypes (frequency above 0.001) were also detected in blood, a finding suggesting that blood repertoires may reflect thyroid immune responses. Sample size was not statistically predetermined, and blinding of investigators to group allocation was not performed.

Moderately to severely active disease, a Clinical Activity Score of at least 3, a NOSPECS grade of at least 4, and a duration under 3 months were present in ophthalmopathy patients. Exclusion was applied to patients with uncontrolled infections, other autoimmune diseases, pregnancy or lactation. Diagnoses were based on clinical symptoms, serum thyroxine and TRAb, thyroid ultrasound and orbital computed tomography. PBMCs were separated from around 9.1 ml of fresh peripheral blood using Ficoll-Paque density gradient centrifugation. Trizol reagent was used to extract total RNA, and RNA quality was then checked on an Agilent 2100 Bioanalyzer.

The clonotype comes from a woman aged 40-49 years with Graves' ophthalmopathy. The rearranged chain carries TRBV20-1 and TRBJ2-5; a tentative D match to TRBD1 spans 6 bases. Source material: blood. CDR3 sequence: CSVPKGGPKETQYF. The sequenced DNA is TGCAGTGTACCTAAAGGGGGACCAAAAGAGACCCAGTACTTC.